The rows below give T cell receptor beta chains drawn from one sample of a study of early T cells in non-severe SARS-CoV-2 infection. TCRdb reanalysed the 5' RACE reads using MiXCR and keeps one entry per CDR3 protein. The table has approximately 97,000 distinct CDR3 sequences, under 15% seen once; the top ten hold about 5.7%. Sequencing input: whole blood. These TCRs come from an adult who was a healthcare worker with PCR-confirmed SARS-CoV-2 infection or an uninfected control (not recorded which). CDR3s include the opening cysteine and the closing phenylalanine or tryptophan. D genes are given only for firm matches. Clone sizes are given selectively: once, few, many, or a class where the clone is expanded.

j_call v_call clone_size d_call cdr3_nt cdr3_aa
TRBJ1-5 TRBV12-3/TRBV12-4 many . TGTGCCAGCGGCGACGGGGAGCCCCAGCATTTT CASGDGEPQHF
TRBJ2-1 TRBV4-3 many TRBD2 TGCGCCAGCAGCCTTCGGGTAGCGGGAGGGCGTAATGAGCAGTTCTTC CASSLRVAGGRNEQFF
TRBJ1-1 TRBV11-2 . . TGTGCCAGCAGCGTCAGTGGGGGTGACACTGAAGCTTTCTTT CASSVSGGDTEAFF
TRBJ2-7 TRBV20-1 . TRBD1 TGCAGTGCTAGAACGCCGCCGGGACAGGGGTTGAGAGAGCAGTACTTC CSARTPPGQGLREQYF
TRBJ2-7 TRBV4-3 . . TGCGCCAGCAGCCAAGACGGCGCCTACGAGCAGTACTTC CASSQDGAYEQYF
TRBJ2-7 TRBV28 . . TGTGCCAGGAGGACCCGGCGCCGCCGGGAGCAGTACTTC CARRTRRRREQYF
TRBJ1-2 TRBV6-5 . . TGTGCCAGCAGAAGACAGGCGGCTAAAGGCTACACCTTC CASRRQAAKGYTF
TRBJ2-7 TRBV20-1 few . TGCAGTGCCACACAGAGCCTTAGCTCCTACGAGCAGTACTTC CSATQSLSSYEQYF
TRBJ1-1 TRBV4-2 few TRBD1 TGTGCCAGCAGCCGAGACAGGGGCCCCACTGAAGCTTTCTTT CASSRDRGPTEAFF
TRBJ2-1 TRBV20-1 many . TGCAGTGCGTCGCTAGGGGGCTACAATGAGCAGTTCTTC CSASLGGYNEQFF
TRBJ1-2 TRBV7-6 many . TGTGCCAGCAGCTTAGGGGAGGGATATGGCTACACCTTC CASSLGEGYGYTF
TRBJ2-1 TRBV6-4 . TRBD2 TGTGCCAGCAGTCTAAGACTAGCGGGCCCCAATGAGCAGTTCTTC CASSLRLAGPNEQFF
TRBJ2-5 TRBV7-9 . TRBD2 TGTGCCAGCAGCTTAGGTAGCGGGAGGGAAGAGACCCAGTACTTC CASSLGSGREETQYF
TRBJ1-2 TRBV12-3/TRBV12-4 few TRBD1 TGTGCCAGCAGAGTGGGACAGGTTTATGGCTACACCTTC CASRVGQVYGYTF
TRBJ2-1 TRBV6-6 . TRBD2 TGTGCCAGCAGTCGGTCTAGCGGCGACAATGAGCAGTTCTTC CASSRSSGDNEQFF
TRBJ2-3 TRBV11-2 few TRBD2 TGTGCCAGCAGCCCCCAACTAGCGGAAACGGCAGATACGCAGTATTTT CASSPQLAETADTQYF
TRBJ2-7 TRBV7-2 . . TGTGCCAGCAGCTTAGACCGGGGGCCCGAGCAGTACTTC CASSLDRGPEQYF
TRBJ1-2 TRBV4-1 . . TGCGCCAGCAGCCAAGATCCGGTTAACTATGGCTACACCTTC CASSQDPVNYGYTF
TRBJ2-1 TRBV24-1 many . TGTGCCACCAGTGATTCGGACGGCCCGCGCTACAATGAGCAGTTCTTC CATSDSDGPRYNEQFF
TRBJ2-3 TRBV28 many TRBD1 TGTGCCAGCAGTTTCCCCGGGACAGGCAGAGGCACAGATACGCAGTATTTT CASSFPGTGRGTDTQYF
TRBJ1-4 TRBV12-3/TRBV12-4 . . TGTGCCAGCAGTCAGCGCCGGGGGGAACTGTTTTTT CASSQRRGELFF